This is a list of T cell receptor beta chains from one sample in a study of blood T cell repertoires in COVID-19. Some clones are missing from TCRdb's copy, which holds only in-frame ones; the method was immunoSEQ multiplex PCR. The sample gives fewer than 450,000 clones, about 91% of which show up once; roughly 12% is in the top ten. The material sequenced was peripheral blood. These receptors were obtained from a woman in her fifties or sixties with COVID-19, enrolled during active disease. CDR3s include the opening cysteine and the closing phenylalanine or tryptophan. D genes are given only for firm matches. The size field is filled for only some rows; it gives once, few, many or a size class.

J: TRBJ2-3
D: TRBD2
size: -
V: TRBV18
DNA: TGTGCCAGCTCACCGGTCGGGACTACCGCAGATACGCAGTATTTT
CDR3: CASSPVGTTADTQYF

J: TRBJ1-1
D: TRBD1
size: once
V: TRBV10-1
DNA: TGCGCCAGCAGTCTGGACAGGATGAACACTGAAGCTTTCTTT
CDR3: CASSLDRMNTEAFF

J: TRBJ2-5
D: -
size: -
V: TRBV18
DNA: TGTGCCAGCTCACCACCAGTTAGCACGTATGGAAGAAGGGAGACCCAGTACTTC
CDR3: CASSPPVSTYGRRETQYF

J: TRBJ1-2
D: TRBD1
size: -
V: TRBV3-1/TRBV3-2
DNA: TGTGCCAGCAGCCGGGGACAGGGAAGAGGCTACACCTTC
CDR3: CASSRGQGRGYTF

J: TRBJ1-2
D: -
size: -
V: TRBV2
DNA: TGTGCCAGCACCTCGAGGACTGATCTAATTAACACCTTC
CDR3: CASTSRTDLINTF

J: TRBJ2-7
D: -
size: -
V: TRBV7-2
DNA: TGTGCCAGCAGCTTACACTTCGACGAGCAGTACTTC
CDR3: CASSLHFDEQYF

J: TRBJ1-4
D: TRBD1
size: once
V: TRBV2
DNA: TGTGCCAGCCGGCAGGGGGCTTTGAGTGAAAAACTGTTTTTT
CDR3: CASRQGALSEKLFF

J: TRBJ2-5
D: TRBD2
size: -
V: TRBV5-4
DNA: TGTGCCAGCAGCCCTGGACTAGCGGGGGCCCGAGAGACCCAGTACTTC
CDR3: CASSPGLAGARETQYF

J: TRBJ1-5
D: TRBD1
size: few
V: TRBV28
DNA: TGTGCCAGCAGTCGGACAGGGGGCTGGGATCAGCCCCAGCATTTT
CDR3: CASSRTGGWDQPQHF

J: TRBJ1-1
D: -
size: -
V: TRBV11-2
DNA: TGTGCCAGCAGCCCTAGCGGGGGGCTAATGAACACTGAAGCTTTCTTT
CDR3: CASSPSGGLMNTEAFF

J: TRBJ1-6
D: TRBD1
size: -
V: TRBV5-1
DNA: TGCGCCAGCAGCTTGGATATCGGACAGGGTGCTCCACCCCTCCACTTT
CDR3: CASSLDIGQGAPPLHF

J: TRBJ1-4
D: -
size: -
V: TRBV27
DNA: TGTGCCAGCAGTCCCGGACTGATAAATGAAAAACTGTTTTTT
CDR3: CASSPGLINEKLFF

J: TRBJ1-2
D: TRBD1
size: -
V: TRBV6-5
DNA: TGTGCCAGCAGTTACCTGACAGGGAATTGGGGCTACACCTTC
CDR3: CASSYLTGNWGYTF

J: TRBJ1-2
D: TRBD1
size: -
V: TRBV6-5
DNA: TGTGCCAGTCTTCCGGGACAGGGGAACTATGGCTACACCTTC
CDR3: CASLPGQGNYGYTF

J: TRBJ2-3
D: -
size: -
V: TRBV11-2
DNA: TGTGCCAGCAGCTCGCAGGGCACGCAGTATTTT
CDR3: CASSSQGTQYF

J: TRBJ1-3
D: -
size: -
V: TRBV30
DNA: TGTGCCCGCTCTGACAGTACCGCTGGAAACACCATATATTTT
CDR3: CARSDSTAGNTIYF

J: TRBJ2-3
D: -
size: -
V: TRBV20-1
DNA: TGCAGTGCTAGTCAACTAACAGATACGCAGTATTTT
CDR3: CSASQLTDTQYF

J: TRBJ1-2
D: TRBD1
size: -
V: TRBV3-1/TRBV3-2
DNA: TGTGCCAGCAGCCACTTGGAAGTCGACAGGGGCGGTGGCTACACCTTC
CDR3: CASSHLEVDRGGGYTF

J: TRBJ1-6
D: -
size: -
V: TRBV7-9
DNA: TGTGCCAGCAGCCCCTCCCCCAATTCACCCCTCCACTTT
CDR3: CASSPSPNSPLHF

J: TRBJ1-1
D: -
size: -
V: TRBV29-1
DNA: TGCAGCGTTGAAAGGGGAGGGGCCTGGACTGAAGCTTTCTTT
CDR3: CSVERGGAWTEAFF

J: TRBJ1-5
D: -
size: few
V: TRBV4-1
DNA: TGCGCCAGCAGCCAAGAGCGGGTTTCTCAGCCCCAGCATTTT
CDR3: CASSQERVSQPQHF

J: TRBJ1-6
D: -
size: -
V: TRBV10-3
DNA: TGTGCCATCAGTGAGTCGAGCGCCGGTGGTTCCCTCCACTTT
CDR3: CAISESSAGGSLHF

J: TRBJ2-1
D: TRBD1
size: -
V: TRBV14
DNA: TGTGCCAGCAGCCAAGGGACAGGTTACAATGAGCAGTTCTTC
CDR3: CASSQGTGYNEQFF

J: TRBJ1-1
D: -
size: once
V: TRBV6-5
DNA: TGTGCCAGCAAAGACACCCTGCCAGACACTGAAGCTTTCTTT
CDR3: CASKDTLPDTEAFF

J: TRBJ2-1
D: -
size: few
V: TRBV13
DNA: TGTGCCAGCAGCTTGGGGGACTGGCGATCCCCGGAGCAGTTCTTC
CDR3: CASSLGDWRSPEQFF

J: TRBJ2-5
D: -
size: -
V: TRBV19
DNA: TGTGCCAGTACCCCGGACAGTCAAGAGACCCAGTACTTC
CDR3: CASTPDSQETQYF

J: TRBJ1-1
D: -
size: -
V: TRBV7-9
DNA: TGTGCCAGCAGCTTAGTTTTTGGCAACACTGAAGCTTTCTTT
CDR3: CASSLVFGNTEAFF

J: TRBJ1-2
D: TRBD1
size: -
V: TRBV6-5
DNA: TGTGCCAGCAGTAGGGACAGCGATAATGGCTACACCTTC
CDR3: CASSRDSDNGYTF

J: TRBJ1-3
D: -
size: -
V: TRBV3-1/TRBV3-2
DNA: TGTGCCAGCAGCCAAGAGACCGGGTACACCATATATTTT
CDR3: CASSQETGYTIYF

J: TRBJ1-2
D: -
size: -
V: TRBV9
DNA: TGTGCCAGCAGCGGAGGGTATGGGGTGGTCTATGGCTACACCTTC
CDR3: CASSGGYGVVYGYTF

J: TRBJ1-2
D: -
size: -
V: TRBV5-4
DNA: TGTGCCAGCAGCTTGGGGGTACAGAACTATGGCTACACCTTC
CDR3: CASSLGVQNYGYTF

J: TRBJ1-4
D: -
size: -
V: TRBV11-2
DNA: TGTGCCAGCAGCCCTCAACAGGGAGGGGGTGAAAAACTGTTTTTT
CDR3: CASSPQQGGGEKLFF

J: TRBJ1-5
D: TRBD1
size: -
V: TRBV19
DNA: TGTGCCAGTAGTATGCCAGAGGGGGCGGCTAATCAGCCCCAGCATTTT
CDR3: CASSMPEGAANQPQHF

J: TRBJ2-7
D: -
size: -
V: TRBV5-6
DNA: TGTGCCAGCAGCTTTGGTCCGCGGAGCGCTGATGGACTTCCTTACGAGCAGTACTTC
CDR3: CASSFGPRSADGLPYEQYF

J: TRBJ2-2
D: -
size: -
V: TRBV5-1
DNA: TGCGCCAGCAGCTTGGAGCAGGGGAGACCCGGGGAGCTGTTTTTT
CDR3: CASSLEQGRPGELFF

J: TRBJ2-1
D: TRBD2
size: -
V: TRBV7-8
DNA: TGTGCCAGCAGTCTCGGGGGGATCTCTAGGTCCTACAATGAGCAGTTCTTC
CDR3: CASSLGGISRSYNEQFF

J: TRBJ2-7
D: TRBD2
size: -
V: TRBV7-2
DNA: TGTGCCAGCAGCACCACTAGCGGGGTCTCCTACGAGCAGTACTTC
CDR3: CASSTTSGVSYEQYF

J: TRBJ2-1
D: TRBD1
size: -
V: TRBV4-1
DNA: TGCGCCAGCAGCCAAGGGGACAGGACTAAGCAGTTCTTC
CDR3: CASSQGDRTKQFF

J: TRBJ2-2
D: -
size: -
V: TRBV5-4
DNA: TGTGCCAGCAGCTTGGCGAGATCCCCCACCGGGGAGCTGTTTTTT
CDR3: CASSLARSPTGELFF

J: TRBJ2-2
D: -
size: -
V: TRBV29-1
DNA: TGCAGCGTTGCACTCTTAGACAGGCTGTTTTTT
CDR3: CSVALLDRLFF

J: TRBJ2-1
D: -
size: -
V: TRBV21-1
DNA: TGTGCCAGCAGCAAAGGACAGGGGGTCGGGAATGAGCAGTTCTTC
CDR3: CASSKGQGVGNEQFF

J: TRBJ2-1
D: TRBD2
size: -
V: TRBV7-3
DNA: TGTGCCAGCAGCTCGGGACTAGCGGGGGGAGAGCAGTTCTTC
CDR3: CASSSGLAGGEQFF

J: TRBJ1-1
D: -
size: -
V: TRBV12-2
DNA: TGTGCAAGTCGCCGTACCTCGAAACCCGGAGCTTTCTTT
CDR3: CASRRTSKPGAFF

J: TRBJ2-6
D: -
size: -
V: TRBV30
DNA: TGTGCCTGGAGTGTAAACAGCCCCGGCGTCCTGACTTTC
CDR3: CAWSVNSPGVLTF

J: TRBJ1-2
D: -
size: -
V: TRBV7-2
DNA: TGTGCCAGCGTCGTCGGAGCACCGACCAGCTATGGCTACACCTTC
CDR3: CASVVGAPTSYGYTF

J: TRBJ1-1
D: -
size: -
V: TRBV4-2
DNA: TGTGCCAGCAGCCAAGATCGGAACACTGAAGCTTTCTTT
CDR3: CASSQDRNTEAFF

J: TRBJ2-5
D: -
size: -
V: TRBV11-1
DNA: TGTGCCAGCAGTTCGGACTATCGGAAGACCCAGTACTTC
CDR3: CASSSDYRKTQYF

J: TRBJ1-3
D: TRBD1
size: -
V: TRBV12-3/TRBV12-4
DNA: TGTGCCACTGGAGGACAGGGTAGAAACACCATATATTTT
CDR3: CATGGQGRNTIYF